This passage covers 2 T cell receptor beta chains from one sample sequenced in a study of vaccination and CD4 T cells after COVID-19. Sequencing of the DNA from cultured CD4+ T cells was carried out with the Oncomine TCR Beta short-read assay. Each CDR3 protein is one row after TCRdb ran MiXCR on the PCR reads. Among some 26,000 distinct CDR3 sequences listed, around 50% were seen once. The treatment was: roughly 10-day PBMC culture with coronavirus spike peptide pools or control peptides (ViraFEST assay). The antigens these receptors bind are not known. Sequences were derived from CD4+ T cells from blood, cultured in vitro, sampled before SARS-CoV-2 vaccination. Source of these receptors: a human donor who received a COVID-19 vaccine.

This clonotype was counted between two and nine times. The chain couples TRBV4-1 to TRBJ1-2; 7 positions agree with TRBD1. This CDR3 has 15 residues. Per the germline V gene, CDR1 is MGHRA and CDR2 is YSYEKL. The ends lost 0 bases at V and 8 bases at J; junction bases unmatched: 9. The CDR3 nucleotides read TGCGCCAGCAGCCAAGATCCGGGACAGCTATTGGGCTACACCTTC. Protein: CASSQDPGQLLGYTF.

The J gene is TRBJ1-5, the V gene TRBV11-2; D call uncertain. The CDR3 is 15 residues long. Trimming pared 4 bases from V and 2 bases from J, leaving 12 bases between. From germline, CDR1 is SGHAT and CDR2 FQNNGV. Here the CDR3 DNA reads TGTGCCAGCAGCTCCCGGGGTGAAGGCAATCAGCCCCAGCATTTT. Its protein is CASSSRGEGNQPQHF.